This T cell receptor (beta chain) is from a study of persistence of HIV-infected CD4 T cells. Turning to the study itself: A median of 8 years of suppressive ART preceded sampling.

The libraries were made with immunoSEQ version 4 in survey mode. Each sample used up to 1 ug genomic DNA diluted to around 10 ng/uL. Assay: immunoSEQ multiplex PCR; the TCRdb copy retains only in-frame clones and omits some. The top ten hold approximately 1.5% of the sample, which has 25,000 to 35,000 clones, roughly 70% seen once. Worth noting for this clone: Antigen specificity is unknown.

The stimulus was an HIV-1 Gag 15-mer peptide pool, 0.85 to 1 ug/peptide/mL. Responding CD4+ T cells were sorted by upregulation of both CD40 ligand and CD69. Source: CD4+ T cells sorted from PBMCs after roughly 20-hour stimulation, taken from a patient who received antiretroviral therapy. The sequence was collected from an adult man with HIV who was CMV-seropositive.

The CDR3 sequence is CATLSGQYNSPLHF. In nucleotides, the CDR3 is TGTGCCACCTTATCGGGACAGTATAATTCACCCCTCCACTTT. The rearrangement joins TRBV2 to TRBJ1-6, with TRBD1 matching 7 bases. Looked up from germline, CDR1 is SNHLY and CDR2 is FYNNEI. V was pared by 10 bases and J by 4 bases, with 7 bases of the junction left unmatched. This CDR3 has 14 amino acids.